Listed below are T cell receptor beta chains from one sample, sequenced in a study of human T cells and chemical hapten exposure. Each CDR3 protein is one row after TCRdb ran MiXCR on the RACE reads. The data show around 75,000 distinct CDR3 sequences, with 10% to 13% seen just once and around 6.8% held by the top ten. Source: whole blood, taken in connection with sensitization to the hapten diphenylcyclopropenone (DPC). Every receptor here comes from a woman aged 50 to 60 with alopecia areata. Some clones in this sample may be carry-over from other donors' samples. CDR3s leave out the opening cysteine and the closing phenylalanine or tryptophan. The order of the fields is V gene, CDR3 protein.

V gene: TRBV5-1; CDR3 protein: ASSLDGSVVTDTQY
V gene: TRBV9; CDR3 protein: ASSVGLIAPDTQY
V gene: TRBV3-1; CDR3 protein: ASSQPGGSTEAF
V gene: TRBV30; CDR3 protein: AWSGSRRSPLH
V gene: TRBV18; CDR3 protein: ASSPGWREDTQY
V gene: TRBV20-1; CDR3 protein: SALLSIEQY
V gene: TRBV25-1; CDR3 protein: ASSEDGRFSSYNEQF
V gene: TRBV9; CDR3 protein: ASSVEGGPYEQY
V gene: TRBV20-1; CDR3 protein: SARAPQGQTQY
V gene: TRBV6-6; CDR3 protein: ASSQNPTGWYTGELF
V gene: TRBV11-1; CDR3 protein: ATGGTGDTGELF
V gene: TRBV20-1; CDR3 protein: SARDDRPNYGYT
V gene: TRBV2; CDR3 protein: ASSEGAFYNEQF
V gene: TRBV7-2; CDR3 protein: ASSYVAGDPDTQY
V gene: TRBV3-1; CDR3 protein: ASSQGPNNEQF
V gene: TRBV10-2; CDR3 protein: ASSESGGQGADEQY
V gene: TRBV29-1; CDR3 protein: SVGSYGQGEQF
V gene: TRBV27; CDR3 protein: ASASVTVSNQPQH
V gene: TRBV5-6; CDR3 protein: ASSLGASGRADEQY
V gene: TRBV29-1; CDR3 protein: SVEPGLAETDTQY
V gene: TRBV19; CDR3 protein: ASSSVSTGTGTGELF
V gene: TRBV20-1; CDR3 protein: SARVVTKYEQY
V gene: TRBV19; CDR3 protein: ASTPHSGAGGTDTQY
V gene: TRBV7-2; CDR3 protein: ASSFGGQSNQPQH
V gene: TRBV7-3; CDR3 protein: ASSLSHTGGNTEAF
V gene: TRBV3-1; CDR3 protein: ASSQDPTSDDEQF
V gene: TRBV2; CDR3 protein: ASSEWADQPQH
V gene: TRBV6-5; CDR3 protein: ASGGQLGLQETQY
V gene: TRBV29-1; CDR3 protein: SVEEGEKLF
V gene: TRBV18; CDR3 protein: ASSPSLAATAYEQY
V gene: TRBV20-1; CDR3 protein: SARVAGGPSPYNEQF
V gene: TRBV20-1; CDR3 protein: SARIIKTSGLENEQF
V gene: TRBV7-9; CDR3 protein: ASSPKVRVGNEQF
V gene: TRBV7-2; CDR3 protein: ASSLTGTGYNEQF
V gene: TRBV5-1; CDR3 protein: ASSLDWGWEQF
V gene: TRBV27; CDR3 protein: ASKRQGGNEKLF
V gene: TRBV12-3/TRBV12-4; CDR3 protein: ASILTGGRGELF
V gene: TRBV11-2; CDR3 protein: ASSLTNTGELF
V gene: TRBV5-1; CDR3 protein: ASRTTDYTGELF
V gene: TRBV11-2; CDR3 protein: ASSRRRNEQF